Sequencing of this T cell receptor beta chain was carried out in a study of vaccination and CD4 T cells after COVID-19. Study background: Participants, all vaccine recipients, received two doses of either BNT162b2 or mRNA-1273. The authors exposed cells to overlapping spike peptides derived from SARS-CoV-2, HCoV-NL63, HCoV-OC43 and HCoV-229E.

To note about this clonotype: Its matching antigen is unknown.

Treatment here: approximately 9-day PBMC culture with coronavirus spike peptide pools or control peptides (ViraFEST assay). Using peptide pools, antigen-specific T cells were expanded in ViraFEST before TCRs were sequenced. All positive PCR tests were dated between March and December 2020, predating US Alpha, Beta and Delta variants. The study sequenced cultured CD4+ T cell DNA using the Oncomine TCR Beta short-read assay. Via MiXCR, TCRdb re-called the PCR reads, giving one row per CDR3 protein. Among some 15,000 distinct CDR3 sequences listed, about three quarters were seen once. V was cut by 5 bases and J by 0 bases, with 20 bases left in between. In germline, CDR1 is DFQATT, CDR2 SNEGSKA (reference sequence). The CDR3 spans 17 residues.

The chain joins TRBV20-1 to TRBJ1-5; D gene uncertain. This receptor was obtained from a human donor who had recovered from COVID-19. Source material: CD4+ T cells from blood, cultured in vitro. The DNA of the CDR3 is TGCAGTGCTCCCTCGGGCGGAATACTTTATAGCAATCAGCCCCAGCATTTT. This gives the protein CSAPSGGILYSNQPQHF.